Listed below are T cell receptor beta chains from one sample, sequenced in a study of T cells expressing NK-cell markers. TCRdb re-called the 5' RACE reads and gives one entry per CDR3 protein, without DNA. The listing contains hundreds of thousands of distinct CDR3 sequences. The specimen was blood T cells: a sorted CD56 or NKG2C T cell subset, CD4+ or CD8+ T cells, or bulk PBMC T cells (not recorded which). The origin of the receptors is a woman aged 18-70 years in good health. Both conserved end residues are part of each CDR3.

>15|TRBV5-1|TRBJ2-5
CASSLGGNGQETQYF
>14|TRBV19|TRBJ1-1
CASSLQGTNTEAFF
>14|TRBV5-1|TRBJ2-5
CASSLAVIQETQYF
>16|TRBV6-5|TRBJ2-6
CASSLAVIAGANVLTF
>14|TRBV14|TRBJ2-1
CASSQVSQGAGQFF
>15|TRBV5-1|TRBJ1-3
CASSLQGFSGNTIYF
>14|TRBV20-1|TRBJ2-1
CSAPRGYSYNEQFF
>15|TRBV20-1|TRBJ2-1
CSARGVRSSYNEQFF
>17|TRBV20-1|TRBJ2-5
CSAGRASGNRGQETQYF
>13|TRBV20-1|TRBJ2-3
CSARVPPTDTQYF
>15|TRBV7-2|TRBJ1-4
CASSLGGDSNEKLFF
>13|TRBV7-2|TRBJ1-4
CASSFFIDEKLFF
>11|TRBV20-1|TRBJ1-1
CRASAGTEAFF
>15|TRBV5-6|TRBJ1-1
CASSVMTAINTEAFF